The table lists the clone carrying this TCR beta chain with many counts. Relative to the germline gene, one junction end is altered; a read error may explain this. The data were obtained in a study of T-cell reconstitution after alpha-beta-depleted transplantation in children. Preparation of the TCRbeta library was carried out with unique molecular identifiers. Each CDR3 protein gets one entry after TCRdb re-called the PCR reads with MiXCR. The sample records 380,000 or so distinct CDR3 sequences, less than 15% being singletons. The germline V gene encodes CDR1 SEHNR and CDR2 FQNEAQ (reference sequence). This CDR3 is 11 amino acids long.

V and J are TRBV7-9 and TRBJ2-1; the D is unclear. The sample was PBMCs, taken from the stem cell graft. This receptor was obtained from a human donor who donated a stem cell graft to a child with Fanconi anemia. The CDR3 DNA reads as TGTGCCAGCACCTTAGAGTATGAGCAGTTCTTC. Translated: CASTLEYEQFF. Full variable domain (outside the CDR3, taken from reference TRBV7-9 and TRBJ2-1): DTGVSQNPRHKITKRGQNVTFRCDPISEHNRLYWYRQTLGQGPEFLTYFQNEAQLEKSRLLSDRFSAERPKGSFSTLEIQRTEQGDSAMYLCASTLEYEQFFGPGTRLTVL.